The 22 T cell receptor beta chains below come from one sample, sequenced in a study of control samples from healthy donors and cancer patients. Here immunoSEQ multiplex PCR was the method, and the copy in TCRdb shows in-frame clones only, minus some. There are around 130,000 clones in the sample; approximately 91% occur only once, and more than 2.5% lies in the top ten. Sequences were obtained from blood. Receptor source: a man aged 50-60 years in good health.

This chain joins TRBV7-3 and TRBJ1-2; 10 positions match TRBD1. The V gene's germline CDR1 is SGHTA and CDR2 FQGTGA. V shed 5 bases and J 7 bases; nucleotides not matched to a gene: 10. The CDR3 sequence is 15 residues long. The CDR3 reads CASSTRQGASGGYTF. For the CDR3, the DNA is TGTGCCAGCAGCACTCGACAGGGGGCTTCGGGTGGCTACACCTTC.

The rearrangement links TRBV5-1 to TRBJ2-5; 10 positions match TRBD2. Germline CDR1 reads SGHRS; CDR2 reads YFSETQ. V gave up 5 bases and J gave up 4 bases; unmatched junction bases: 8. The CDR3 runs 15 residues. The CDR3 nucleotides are TGCGCCAGCAGGTCTAGCGGGGGAGCCTTAGAGACCCAGTACTTC. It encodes CASRSSGGALETQYF.

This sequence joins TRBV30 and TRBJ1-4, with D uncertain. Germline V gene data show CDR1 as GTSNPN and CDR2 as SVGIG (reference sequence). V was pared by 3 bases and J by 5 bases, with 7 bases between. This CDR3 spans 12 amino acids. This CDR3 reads CAWRPLNEKLFF. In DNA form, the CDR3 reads TGTGCCTGGAGACCGTTGAATGAAAAACTGTTTTTT.

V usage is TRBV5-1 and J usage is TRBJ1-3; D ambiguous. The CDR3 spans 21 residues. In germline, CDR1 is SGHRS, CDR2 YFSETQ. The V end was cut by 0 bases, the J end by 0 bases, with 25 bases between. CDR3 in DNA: TGCGCCAGCAGCTTGGAATCCAGGAGAATACCTTTTCCAACCTCTGGAAACACCATATATTTT. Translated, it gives CASSLESRRIPFPTSGNTIYF.

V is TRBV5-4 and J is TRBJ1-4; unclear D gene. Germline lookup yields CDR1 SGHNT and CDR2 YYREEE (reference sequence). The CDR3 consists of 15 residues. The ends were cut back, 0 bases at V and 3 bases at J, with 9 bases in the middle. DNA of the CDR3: TGTGCCAGCAGCTTGGGCTCGGCCGCTAATGAAAAACTGTTTTTT. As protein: CASSLGSAANEKLFF.

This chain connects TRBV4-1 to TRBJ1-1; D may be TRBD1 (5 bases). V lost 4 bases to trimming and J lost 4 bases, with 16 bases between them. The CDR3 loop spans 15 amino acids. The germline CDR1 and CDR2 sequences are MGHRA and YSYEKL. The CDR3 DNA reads TGCGCCAGCAGCCTTCAGCGATCTGGGACCACTGAAGCTTTCTTT. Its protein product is CASSLQRSGTTEAFF.

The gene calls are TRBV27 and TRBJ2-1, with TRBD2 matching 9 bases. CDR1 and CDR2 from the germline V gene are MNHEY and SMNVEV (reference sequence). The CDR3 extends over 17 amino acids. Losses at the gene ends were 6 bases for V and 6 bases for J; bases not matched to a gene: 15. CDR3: CASRGGSGGGAVNEQFF. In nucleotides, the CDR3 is TGTGCCAGCAGAGGGGGATCGGGCGGGGGGGCCGTCAATGAGCAGTTCTTC.

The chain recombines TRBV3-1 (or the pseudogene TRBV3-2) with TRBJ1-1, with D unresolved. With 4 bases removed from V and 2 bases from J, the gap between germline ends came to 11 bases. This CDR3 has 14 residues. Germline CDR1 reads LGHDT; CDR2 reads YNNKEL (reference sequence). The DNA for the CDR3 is TGTGCCAGCAGCCGTACTCTAGGAAACACTGAAGCTTTCTTT. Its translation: CASSRTLGNTEAFF.

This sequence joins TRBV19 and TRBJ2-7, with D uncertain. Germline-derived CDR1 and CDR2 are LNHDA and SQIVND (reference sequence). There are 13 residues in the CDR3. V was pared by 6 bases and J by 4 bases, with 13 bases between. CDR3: CASSFGPPYEQYF. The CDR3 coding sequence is TGTGCCAGTAGCTTTGGGCCCCCTTACGAGCAGTACTTC.

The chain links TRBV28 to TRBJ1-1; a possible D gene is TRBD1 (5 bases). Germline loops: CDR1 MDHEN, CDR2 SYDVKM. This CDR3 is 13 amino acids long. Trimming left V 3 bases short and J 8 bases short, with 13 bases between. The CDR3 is CASSFYGGTEAFF. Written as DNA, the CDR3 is TGTGCCAGCAGTTTTTACGGGGGGACCGAAGCTTTCTTT.

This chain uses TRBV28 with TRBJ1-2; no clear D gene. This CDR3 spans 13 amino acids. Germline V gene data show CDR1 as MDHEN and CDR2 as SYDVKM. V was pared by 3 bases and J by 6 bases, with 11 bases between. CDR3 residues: CASSFSRDDGYTF. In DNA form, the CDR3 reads TGTGCCAGCAGTTTTTCACGTGACGATGGCTACACCTTC.

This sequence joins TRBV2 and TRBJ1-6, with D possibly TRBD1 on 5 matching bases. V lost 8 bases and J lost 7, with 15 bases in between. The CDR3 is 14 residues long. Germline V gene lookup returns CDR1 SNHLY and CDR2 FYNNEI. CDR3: CASASGTVNSPLHF. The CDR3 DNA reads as TGTGCCAGCGCCTCCGGGACCGTCAATTCACCCCTCCACTTT.

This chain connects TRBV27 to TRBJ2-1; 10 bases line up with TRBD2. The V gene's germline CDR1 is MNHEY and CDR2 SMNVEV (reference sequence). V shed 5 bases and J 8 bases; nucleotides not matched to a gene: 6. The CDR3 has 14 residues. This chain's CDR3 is CASSIAGGVDEQFF. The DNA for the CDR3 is TGTGCCAGCAGTATAGCGGGGGGCGTCGATGAGCAGTTCTTC.

CDR3 protein: CASTGAAPSTDTQYF. The CDR3 nucleotides are TGTGCCAGCACCGGAGCGGCCCCTAGCACAGATACGCAGTATTTT. The V and J genes are TRBV9 and TRBJ2-3; D is perhaps TRBD2 (5 bases). From germline, CDR1 is SGDLS and CDR2 YYNGEE. Trimming took off 6 bases at V and 0 bases at J, with 14 bases between the two ends. The CDR3 is 15 amino acids.

The CDR3, as DNA: TGTGCCAGCAGCTTAGCGGGAGGAGACACGCAGTATTTT. It encodes CASSLAGGDTQYF. This chain connects TRBV7-9 to TRBJ2-3; TRBD2 might be the D (6 bases). Germline V gene data show CDR1 as SEHNR and CDR2 as FQNEAQ (reference sequence). The CDR3 consists of 13 residues. V was shortened by 0 bases and J by 9 bases, with 10 bases between the two germline ends.

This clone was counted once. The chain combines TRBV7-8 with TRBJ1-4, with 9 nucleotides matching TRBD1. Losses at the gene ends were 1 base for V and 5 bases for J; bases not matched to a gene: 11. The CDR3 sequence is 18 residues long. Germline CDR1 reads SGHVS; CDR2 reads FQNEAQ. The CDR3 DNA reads TGTGCCAGCAGCTTAGTAATCTTGGGACAGGGTACAAATGAAAAACTGTTTTTT. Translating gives CASSLVILGQGTNEKLFF.

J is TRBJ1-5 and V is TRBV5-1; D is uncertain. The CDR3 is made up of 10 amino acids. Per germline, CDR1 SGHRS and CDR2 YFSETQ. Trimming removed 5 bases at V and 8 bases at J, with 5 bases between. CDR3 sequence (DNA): TGCGCCAGCAGGAGGGAGCCCCAGCATTTT. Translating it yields CASRREPQHF.

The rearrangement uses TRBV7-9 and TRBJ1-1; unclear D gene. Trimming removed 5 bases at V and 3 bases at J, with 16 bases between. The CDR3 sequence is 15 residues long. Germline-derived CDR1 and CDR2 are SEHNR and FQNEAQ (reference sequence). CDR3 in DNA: TGTGCCAGCAGCCCCCTCGAGGCGCTGGACACTGAAGCTTTCTTT. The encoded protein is CASSPLEALDTEAFF. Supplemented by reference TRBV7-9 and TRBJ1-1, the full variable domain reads DTGVSQNPRHKITKRGQNVTFRCDPISEHNRLYWYRQTLGQGPEFLTYFQNEAQLEKSRLLSDRFSAERPKGSFSTLEIQRTEQGDSAMYLCASSPLEALDTEAFFGQGTRLTVV.

CDR3 sequence reads: CASSLILAGYQETQYF. In DNA form, the CDR3 reads TGTGCCAGCAGCTTGATACTAGCGGGGTACCAAGAGACCCAGTACTTC. J is TRBJ2-5 and V is TRBV7-2; 10 nucleotides align to TRBD2. The CDR3 loop spans 16 amino acids. Trimming took 3 bases from V and 0 from J; bases not matched to a gene: 4. Germline V CDR1 and CDR2: SGHTA, FQGNSA. Supplemented by reference TRBV7-2 and TRBJ2-5, the full variable domain reads GAGVSQSPSNKVTEKGKDVELRCDPISGHTALYWYRQSLGQGLEFLIYFQGNSAPDKSGLPSDRFSAERTGGSVSTLTIQRTQQEDSAVYLCASSLILAGYQETQYFGPGTRLLVL.

The CDR3 protein is CAWSFGDDNTEAFF. CDR3 DNA: TGTGCCTGGAGTTTCGGAGACGACAACACTGAAGCTTTCTTT. The chain links TRBV30 to TRBJ1-1, with unresolved D. The V and J ends lost 2 bases and 2 bases respectively, with 12 bases between them. Germline values: CDR1 GTSNPN, CDR2 SVGIG (reference sequence). There are 14 residues in the CDR3.

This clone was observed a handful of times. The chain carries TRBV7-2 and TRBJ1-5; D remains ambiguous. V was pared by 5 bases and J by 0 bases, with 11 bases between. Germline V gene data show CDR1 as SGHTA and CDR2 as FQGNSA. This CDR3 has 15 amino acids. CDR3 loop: CASSLREGSNQPQHF. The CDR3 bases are TGTGCCAGCAGCCTAAGGGAGGGTAGCAATCAGCCCCAGCATTTT.

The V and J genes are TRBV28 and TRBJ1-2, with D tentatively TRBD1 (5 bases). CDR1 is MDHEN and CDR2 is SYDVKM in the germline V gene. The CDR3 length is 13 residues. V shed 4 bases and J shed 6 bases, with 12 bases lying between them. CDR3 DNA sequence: TGTGCCAGCAGTTCCCTGGGGCGCGATGGCTACACCTTC. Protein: CASSSLGRDGYTF.